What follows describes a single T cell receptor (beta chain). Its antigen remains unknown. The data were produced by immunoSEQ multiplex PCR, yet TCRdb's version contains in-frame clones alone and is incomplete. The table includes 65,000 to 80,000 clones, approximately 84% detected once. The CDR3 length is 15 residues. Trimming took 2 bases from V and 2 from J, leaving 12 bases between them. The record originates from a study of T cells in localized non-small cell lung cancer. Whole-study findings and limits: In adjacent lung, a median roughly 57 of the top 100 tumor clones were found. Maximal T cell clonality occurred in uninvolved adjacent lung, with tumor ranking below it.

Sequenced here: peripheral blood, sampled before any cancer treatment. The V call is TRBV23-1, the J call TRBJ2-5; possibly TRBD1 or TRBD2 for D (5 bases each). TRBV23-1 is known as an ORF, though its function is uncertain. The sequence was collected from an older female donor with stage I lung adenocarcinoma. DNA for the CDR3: TGCGCCAGCAGTCAAAGGGGACCCCCACAAGAGACCCAGTACTTC. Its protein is CASSQRGPPQETQYF.